These T cell receptor beta chains were read from a single sample in a study of cytomegalovirus exposure and HLA in healthy donors. Here immunoSEQ multiplex PCR was the method, and the copy in TCRdb shows in-frame clones only, minus some. The table lists 120,000 to 150,000 clones, about three fifths of them singletons, with around 2% in the top ten. Sequencing was carried out using PBMCs. Receptors originate from a male donor in good health and CMV-seronegative. CDR3s include the opening cysteine and the closing phenylalanine or tryptophan. Fields, in order: V gene, D gene, clone size, J gene, CDR3 protein, CDR3 DNA. D genes are given only for firm matches. Only part of the rows carry a size: once, few, many, or a class if the clone is expanded.

TRBV12-5	TRBD1	-	TRBJ2-1	CASGLVLSGTGLFF	TGTGCTAGTGGTTTGGTACTAAGCGGGACAGGGTTGTTCTTC
TRBV7-6	-	-	TRBJ1-2	CASSLVRDYGYTF	TGTGCCAGCAGCTTAGTCAGGGACTATGGCTACACCTTC
TRBV5-6	-	-	TRBJ2-1	CASSPARTYNEQFF	TGTGCCAGCAGCCCCGCTAGGACCTACAATGAGCAGTTCTTC
TRBV30	TRBD2	-	TRBJ2-1	CAWSWLAGGNEQFF	TGTGCCTGGAGTTGGCTAGCGGGGGGGAATGAGCAGTTCTTC
TRBV6-1	-	-	TRBJ2-7	CASSESRVSEQYF	TGTGCCAGCAGTGAATCCAGGGTAAGCGAGCAGTACTTC
TRBV5-1	-	-	TRBJ2-7	CASTLTSGVSYEQYF	TGCGCCAGCACCTTGACGTCGGGGGTTTCCTACGAGCAGTACTTC
TRBV9	TRBD1	-	TRBJ1-3	CASRTGDSGNTIYF	TGTGCCAGCAGGACAGGGGACTCTGGAAACACCATATATTTT
TRBV2	-	-	TRBJ1-2	CASSRSHGEGYTF	TGTGCCAGCAGCCGCTCCCACGGGGAAGGCTACACCTTC
TRBV7-6	-	-	TRBJ1-4	CASSPDAGAVKLFF	TGTGCCAGCAGCCCAGACGCGGGGGCTGTCAAACTGTTTTTT
TRBV10-2	TRBD1	-	TRBJ1-2	CASSEGTAWDYGYTF	TGCGCCAGCAGTGAGGGGACAGCGTGGGACTATGGCTACACCTTC
TRBV7-2	TRBD1	-	TRBJ2-1	CASSPRGLQNEQFF	TGTGCCAGCAGCCCAAGGGGGCTGCAGAATGAGCAGTTCTTC
TRBV18	-	-	TRBJ2-7	CASSPPQSGGEQYF	TGTGCCAGCTCACCACCGCAATCCGGCGGCGAGCAGTACTTC
TRBV9	-	few	TRBJ2-2	CASSPGDKTGELFF	TGTGCCAGCAGCCCCGGTGACAAAACCGGGGAGCTGTTTTTT
TRBV9	-	few	TRBJ1-2	CASSVDQGNYGYTF	TGTGCCAGCAGCGTAGATCAGGGAAACTATGGCTACACCTTC
TRBV28	TRBD1	-	TRBJ1-5	CASSLPPGQQPQHF	TGTGCCAGCAGCCTCCCCCCGGGACAGCAGCCCCAGCATTTT
TRBV18	TRBD2	-	TRBJ2-7	CASSPGGSSYEQYF	TGTGCCAGCTCACCGGGGGGGTCCTCCTACGAGCAGTACTTC
TRBV7-3	-	-	TRBJ2-7	CASSLGALYEQYF	TGTGCCAGCAGCTTAGGGGCCCTCTACGAGCAGTACTTC
TRBV6-1	-	-	TRBJ2-3	CASSEVRGSGDTQYF	TGTGCCAGCAGTGAAGTAAGGGGTTCCGGAGATACGCAGTATTTT
TRBV28	-	-	TRBJ2-2	CASSLAAGGGTGELFF	TGTGCCAGCAGTTTAGCGGCCGGGGGAGGTACCGGGGAGCTGTTTTTT
TRBV25-1	TRBD1	-	TRBJ1-2	CASSESRTGMNYGYTF	TGTGCCAGCAGTGAATCACGGACAGGGATGAACTATGGCTACACCTTC
TRBV5-4	-	-	TRBJ1-5	CASSLQGQIQPQHF	TGTGCCAGCAGCTTGCAGGGGCAGATTCAGCCCCAGCATTTT
TRBV19	-	few	TRBJ2-3	CASSRDPPGGTGLTDTQYF	TGTGCCAGTAGTAGAGACCCCCCGGGAGGGACAGGGTTGACAGATACGCAGTATTTT
TRBV7-9	-	-	TRBJ1-1	CASSSKYWTVNTEAFF	TGTGCCAGCAGCTCAAAGTACTGGACAGTGAACACTGAAGCTTTCTTT
TRBV6-5	TRBD1	-	TRBJ1-2	CASSAPGQGDYGYTF	TGTGCCAGCAGCGCCCCGGGACAGGGGGACTATGGCTACACCTTC
TRBV5-1	-	-	TRBJ2-7	CASSPPPYEQYF	TGCGCCAGCAGCCCTCCCCCTTACGAGCAGTACTTC
TRBV11-2	-	-	TRBJ2-2	CASSAEGSLNTGELFF	TGTGCCAGCAGCGCCGAGGGATCCCTGAACACCGGGGAGCTGTTTTTT
TRBV13	TRBD2	few	TRBJ2-3	CATVAGHRTDTQYF	TGTGCCACTGTAGCGGGGCACCGCACAGATACGCAGTATTTT
TRBV6-5	-	once	TRBJ2-3	CASSYQGSDTQYF	TGTGCCAGCAGTTACCAGGGATCAGATACGCAGTATTTT
TRBV5-1	TRBD1	-	TRBJ1-4	CASSIRTGGNEKLFF	TGCGCCAGCAGCATAAGGACAGGGGGTAATGAAAAACTGTTTTTT
TRBV18	-	-	TRBJ1-3	CASSPQGNTIYF	TGTGCCAGCTCCCCTCAGGGCAACACCATATATTTT
TRBV4-3	-	few	TRBJ1-3	CASSQDPSGAGNTIYF	TGCGCCAGCAGCCAAGACCCCTCGGGGGCTGGAAACACCATATATTTT
TRBV19	-	-	TRBJ1-1	CASSIDEGFTEAFF	TGTGCCAGTAGTATAGACGAGGGTTTCACTGAAGCTTTCTTT
TRBV9	TRBD1	-	TRBJ1-3	CASSGRVGTGPGSGNTIYF	TGTGCCAGCAGCGGCCGGGTAGGGACAGGGCCTGGCTCTGGAAACACCATATATTTT
TRBV5-1	TRBD1	-	TRBJ2-1	CASSLTGVPYNEQFF	TGCGCCAGCAGCCTGACAGGGGTTCCCTACAATGAGCAGTTCTTC